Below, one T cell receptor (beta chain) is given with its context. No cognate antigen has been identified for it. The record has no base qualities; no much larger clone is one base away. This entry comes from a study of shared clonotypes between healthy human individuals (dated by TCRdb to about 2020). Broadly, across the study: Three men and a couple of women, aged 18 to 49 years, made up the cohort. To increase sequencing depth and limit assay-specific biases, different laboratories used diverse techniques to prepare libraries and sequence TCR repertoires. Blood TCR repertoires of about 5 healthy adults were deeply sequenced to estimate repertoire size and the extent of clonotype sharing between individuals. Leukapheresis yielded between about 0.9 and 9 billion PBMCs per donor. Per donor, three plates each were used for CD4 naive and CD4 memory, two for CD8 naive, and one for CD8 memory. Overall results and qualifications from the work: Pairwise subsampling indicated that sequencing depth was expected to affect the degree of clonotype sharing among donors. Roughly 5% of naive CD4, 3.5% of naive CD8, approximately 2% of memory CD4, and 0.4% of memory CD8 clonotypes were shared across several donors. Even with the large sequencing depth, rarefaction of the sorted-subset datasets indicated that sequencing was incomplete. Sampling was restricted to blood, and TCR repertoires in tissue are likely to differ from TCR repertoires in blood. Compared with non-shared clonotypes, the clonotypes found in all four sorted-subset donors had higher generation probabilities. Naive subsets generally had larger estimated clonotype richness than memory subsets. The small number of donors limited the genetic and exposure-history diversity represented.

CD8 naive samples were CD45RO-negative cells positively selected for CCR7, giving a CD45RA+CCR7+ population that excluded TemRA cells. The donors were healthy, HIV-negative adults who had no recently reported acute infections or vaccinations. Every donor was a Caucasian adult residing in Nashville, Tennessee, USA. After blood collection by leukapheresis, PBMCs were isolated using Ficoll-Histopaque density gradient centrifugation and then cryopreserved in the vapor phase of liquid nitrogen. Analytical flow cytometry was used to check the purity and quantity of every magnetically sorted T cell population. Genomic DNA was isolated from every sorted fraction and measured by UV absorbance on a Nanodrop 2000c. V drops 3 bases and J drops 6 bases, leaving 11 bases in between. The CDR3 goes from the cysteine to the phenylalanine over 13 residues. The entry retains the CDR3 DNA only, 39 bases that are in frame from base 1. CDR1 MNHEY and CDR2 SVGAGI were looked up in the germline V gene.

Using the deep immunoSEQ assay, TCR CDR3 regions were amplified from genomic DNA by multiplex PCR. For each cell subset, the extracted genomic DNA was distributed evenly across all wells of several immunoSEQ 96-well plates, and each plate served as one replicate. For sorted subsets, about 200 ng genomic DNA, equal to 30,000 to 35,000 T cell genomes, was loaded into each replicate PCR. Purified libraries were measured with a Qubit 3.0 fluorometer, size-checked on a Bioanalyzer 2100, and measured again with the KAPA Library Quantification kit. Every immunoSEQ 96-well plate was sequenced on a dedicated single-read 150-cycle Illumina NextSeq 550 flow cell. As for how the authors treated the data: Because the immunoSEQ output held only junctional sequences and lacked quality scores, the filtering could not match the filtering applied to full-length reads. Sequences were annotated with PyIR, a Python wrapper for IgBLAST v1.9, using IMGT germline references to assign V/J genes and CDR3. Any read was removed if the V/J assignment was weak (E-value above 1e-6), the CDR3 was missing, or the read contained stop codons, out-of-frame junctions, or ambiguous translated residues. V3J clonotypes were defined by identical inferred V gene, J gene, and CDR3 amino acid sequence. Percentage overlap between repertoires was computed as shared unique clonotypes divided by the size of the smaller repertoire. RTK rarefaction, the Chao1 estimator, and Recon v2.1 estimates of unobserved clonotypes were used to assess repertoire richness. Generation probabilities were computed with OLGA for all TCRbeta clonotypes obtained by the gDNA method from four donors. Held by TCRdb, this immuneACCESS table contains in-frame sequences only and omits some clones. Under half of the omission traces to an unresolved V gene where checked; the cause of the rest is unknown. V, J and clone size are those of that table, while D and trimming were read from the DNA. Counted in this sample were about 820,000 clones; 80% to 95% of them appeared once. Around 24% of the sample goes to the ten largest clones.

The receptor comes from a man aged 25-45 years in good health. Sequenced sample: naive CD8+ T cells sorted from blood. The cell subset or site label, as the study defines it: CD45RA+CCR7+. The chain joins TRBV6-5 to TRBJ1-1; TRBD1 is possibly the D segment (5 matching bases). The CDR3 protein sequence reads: CASSYMQGAEAFF. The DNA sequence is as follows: TGTGCCAGCAGTTATATGCAGGGAGCTGAAGCTTTCTTT.